The text below deals with one TCR beta chain. Its antigen is not known. This sample stems from a study of Graves' ophthalmopathy and Graves' hyperthyroidism. Study outcomes and limitations: A model of 13 signatures distinguished ophthalmopathy from stable hyperthyroidism at 85% to 90% sensitivity and nearly 82% specificity. Most expanded clonotypes from thyroid (those above 0.001 frequency) were also found in blood.

The CDR3 extends over 14 amino acids. Germline V lookup: CDR1 SQVTM, CDR2 ANQGSEA. Trimming pared 3 bases from V and 1 base from J, leaving 9 bases between. Transcripts of RNA were the source for amplifying TCR beta CDR3 regions. In the first round, RT-PCR was carried out with HTBI primers, and a multiplex PCR formed the second round. TCRdb itself ran the multiplex PCR reads through MiXCR, one entry per CDR3 protein. The sample contains about 160,000 distinct CDR3 sequences, 30% to 45% of which appear only once. Sequenced input: peripheral blood. The J gene is TRBJ2-2, the V gene TRBV29-1, with D possibly being TRBD1 or TRBD2 (5 bases each). The sequence was obtained from a man aged 25-45 years with Graves' ophthalmopathy. The CDR3 nucleotides read TGCAGCGTTGAGGGACCGGTGAACACCGGGGAGCTGTTTTTT. Protein product: CSVEGPVNTGELFF.